This T cell receptor beta chain was sequenced for a study of cytomegalovirus exposure and HLA in healthy donors. Findings of the study overall: Among the most significant clusters, several appeared linked to common viral pathogens in a later analysis. Some TCR beta chains (approximately 180 of them) were listed as cytomegalovirus-associated.

Primers: 60 Vbeta forward and 13 Jbeta reverse. Some clones are missing from TCRdb's copy, which holds only in-frame ones; the method was immunoSEQ multiplex PCR. This table has more than 85,000 clones, under 80% appearing once. Worth noting for this clone: Its antigen remains unidentified.

V shed 3 bases and J 2 bases; nucleotides not matched to a gene: 4. The CDR3 runs to 15 residues. CDR1 SGHVS and CDR2 FQNEAQ come from the germline V gene. The receptor was derived from a woman under 40 in good health and CMV-seronegative. Input material: PBMCs. The rearrangement joins TRBV7-8 to TRBJ1-2; 9 bases line up with TRBD1. CDR3 nucleotide sequence: TGTGCCAGCAGCTTTGGGGGACAGGGAAACTATGGCTACACCTTC. It yields the protein CASSFGGQGNYGYTF. The entire variable domain, with the rest obtained from reference TRBV7-8 and TRBJ1-2, is as follows: GAGVSQSPRYKVAKRGQDVALRCDPISGHVSLFWYQQALGQGPEFLTYFQNEAQLDKSGLPSDRFFAERPEGSVSTLKIQRTQQEDSAVYLCASSFGGQGNYGYTFGSGTRLTVV.